The next 20 T cell receptor beta chains were all read from a single sample in a study of blood T cell repertoires in COVID-19. Here immunoSEQ multiplex PCR was the method, and the copy in TCRdb shows in-frame clones only, minus some. This sample has some 120,000 clones, with about 88% found just once. The source material was peripheral blood. The receptors shown here come from a man aged 45-60 years with active COVID-19.

J is TRBJ1-2 and V is TRBV6-6; weak D call: TRBD1 (6 bases). CDR3 length: 15 residues. The V end lost 3 bases, the J end lost 0 bases, and 11 bases lay between the germline ends. Germline values: CDR1 MNHNY, CDR2 SVGAGI (reference sequence). In DNA form, the CDR3 reads TGTGCCAGCAGTTATCCGGACAGCTCTAACTATGGCTACACCTTC. It yields the protein CASSYPDSSNYGYTF.

This chain joins TRBV6-5 and TRBJ1-5, with D unclear. Germline-derived CDR1 and CDR2 are MNHEY and SVGAGI. The CDR3 covers 15 residues. V lost 6 bases, J lost 0 bases, and 12 bases lay in between. Written as DNA, the CDR3 is TGTGCCAGCAGGGTGTATAAGCTTAGCAATCAGCCCCAGCATTTT. Encoded protein: CASRVYKLSNQPQHF.

The gene calls are TRBV7-9 and TRBJ1-2; no definite D call. V shed 5 bases and J shed 4 bases, with 20 bases lying between them. This CDR3 contains 16 residues. Germline V lookup: CDR1 SEHNR, CDR2 FQNEAQ (reference sequence). The CDR3 spells CASSTSLPTHGYGYTF. CDR3 coding DNA: TGTGCCAGCAGCACTTCTCTACCCACCCATGGCTATGGCTACACCTTC.

The genes are TRBV19 and TRBJ2-5; 7 nucleotides line up with TRBD2. This CDR3 comprises 14 residues. Trimming at V came to 5 bases and at J to 5 bases, leaving 8 bases not matched to a gene. Germline V gene lookup returns CDR1 LNHDA and CDR2 SQIVND (reference sequence). The CDR3 bases are TGTGCCAGTAGTCTCCGGGACTACCCGGAGACCCAGTACTTC. Protein sequence: CASSLRDYPETQYF. Using reference TRBV19 and TRBJ2-5 for the parts outside the CDR3, the full variable domain is DGGITQSPKYLFRKEGQNVTLSCEQNLNHDAMYWYRQDPGQGLRLIYYSQIVNDFQKGDIAEGYSVSREKKESFPLTVTSAQKNPTAFYLCASSLRDYPETQYFGPGTRLLVL.

The chain combines TRBV6-2 or TRBV6-3 with TRBJ2-1, with D unresolved. This CDR3 has 13 residues. Per germline, CDR1 MNHEY and CDR2 SVGEGT. V was clipped by 6 bases and J by 3 bases, with 9 bases between them. CDR3 sequence: CASSPYNYNEQFF. DNA for the CDR3: TGTGCCAGCAGCCCTTACAACTACAATGAGCAGTTCTTC.

This chain uses TRBV29-1 with TRBJ2-7; 8 nucleotides align to TRBD2. With V trimmed by 0 bases and J by 5 bases, 6 bases remained unmatched. Germline V gives CDR1 SQVTM, CDR2 ANQGSEA. The CDR3 covers 14 residues. CDR3 amino acids: CSVEDRGGPNEQYF. Written as DNA, the CDR3 is TGCAGCGTTGAAGATCGCGGGGGGCCGAACGAGCAGTACTTC.

V is TRBV6-6 and J is TRBJ2-1; possible D gene TRBD2, 6 bases. Trimming pared 2 bases from V and 1 base from J, leaving 12 bases between. CDR1 and CDR2 from the germline V gene are MNHNY and SVGAGI (reference sequence). The CDR3 covers 16 residues. The CDR3 DNA follows: TGTGCCAGCAGTTACGGGGACTCAAATTCCTACAATGAGCAGTTCTTC. It specifies CASSYGDSNSYNEQFF.

The chain has TRBV5-5 and TRBJ1-3; possible D gene TRBD1, 5 bases. Germline V gene sequence: CDR1 SGHKS, CDR2 YYEKEE (reference sequence). Between the trimmed V and J ends, which lost 0 bases and 12 bases, there was a span of 19 bases. CDR3 size: 15 residues. The CDR3 sequence is CASSLDLRNSGHIYF. CDR3 nucleotide sequence: TGTGCCAGCAGCTTGGACCTTCGAAACTCTGGACACATATATTTT.

The gene calls are TRBV6-5 and TRBJ1-1; D not resolved. Trimming removed 6 bases from V and 1 base from J, with 6 bases in between. The CDR3 runs to 12 residues. Germline CDR1 is MNHEY and CDR2 is SVGAGI. The CDR3 sequence: CASSYRNTEAFF. For the CDR3, the DNA is TGTGCCAGCAGCTATCGGAACACTGAAGCTTTCTTT.

The V call is TRBV2, the J call TRBJ1-1; weak D call: TRBD1 (6 bases). Germline values: CDR1 SNHLY, CDR2 FYNNEI. The CDR3 sequence is 15 residues long. The V gene lost 8 bases and the J gene lost 0 bases, with 16 bases spanning the gap. CDR3 residues: CASPEVGAVNTEAFF. As DNA, the CDR3 is TGTGCCAGCCCCGAAGTGGGGGCTGTGAACACTGAAGCTTTCTTT.

The V and J genes are TRBV7-9 and TRBJ1-2, with D possibly TRBD1 on 6 matching bases. Germline CDR1 is SEHNR and CDR2 is FQNEAQ (reference sequence). V lost 5 bases to trimming and J lost 2 bases, with 24 bases between them. The length of the CDR3 is 18 residues. The CDR3, as DNA: TGTGCCAGCAGCCCACACTGGGGGCAGGGGATCCTGAACTATGGCTACACCTTC. It specifies CASSPHWGQGILNYGYTF.

The rearrangement uses TRBV7-2 and TRBJ2-7; D might be TRBD1 (6 bases). CDR3 length: 13 residues. Germline V gene data show CDR1 as SGHTA and CDR2 as FQGNSA. Trimming pared 1 base from V and 2 bases from J, leaving 6 bases between. CDR3 loop: CASSLGGPYEQYV. For the CDR3, the DNA is TGTGCCAGCAGCTTAGGGGGGCCCTACGAGCAGTACGTC.

The CDR3 loop reads CASSKTSGGSSSYEQYF. The DNA of the CDR3 is TGCGCCAGCAGCAAGACTAGCGGGGGGTCTAGCTCCTACGAGCAGTACTTC. The chain couples TRBV5-1 to TRBJ2-7, with TRBD2 identical over 13 bases. Germline V gene lookup returns CDR1 SGHRS and CDR2 YFSETQ. This CDR3 comprises 17 residues. V shed 4 bases, J shed 0 bases, and the junction held 7 bases outside the gene matches.

A word on this clone: The identical CDR3 is also encoded by other nucleotide sequences in the sample. The CDR3 reads CASSLDRSYEQYF. The CDR3 coding sequence is TGTGCCAGCAGCTTAGATCGGAGCTACGAGCAGTACTTC. The gene calls are TRBV11-2 and TRBJ2-7; D remains unclear. The CDR3 has 13 amino acids. Trimming removed 0 bases at V and 3 bases at J, with 6 bases between. Germline CDR1 reads SGHAT; CDR2 reads FQNNGV.

This chain links TRBV6-1 with TRBJ1-1, with D perhaps TRBD1 (6 bases). This CDR3 spans 17 amino acids. Germline V gene data show CDR1 as MNHNS and CDR2 as SASEGT. Trimming took 4 bases from V and 6 from J, leaving 24 bases between them. The CDR3 region is CASSGPTGVEVLSEAFF. CDR3 sequence (DNA): TGTGCCAGCAGTGGTCCGACAGGAGTTGAGGTCCTATCTGAAGCTTTCTTT.

CDR3 amino acids: CASSEGGRGVTEAFF. CDR3 DNA sequence: TGTGCCAGCAGTGAAGGGGGCAGGGGGGTTACTGAAGCTTTCTTT. This chain connects TRBV25-1 to TRBJ1-1; TRBD1 agrees at 7 bases. The CDR3 loop spans 15 amino acids. Germline V gene sequence: CDR1 MGHDK, CDR2 SYGVNS. V lost 2 bases and J lost 5; bases outside the gene matches: 8.

The chain joins TRBV15 to TRBJ2-5; TRBD1 is a possible D gene (5 bases). CDR1 is LNHNV and CDR2 is YYDKDF in the germline V gene (reference sequence). The CDR3 runs to 14 residues. Trimming took off 0 bases at V and 5 bases at J, with 10 bases between the two ends. In DNA, the CDR3 is TGTGCCACCAGCAGAGATCTGGGGCCGGAGACCCAGTACTTC. It yields the protein CATSRDLGPETQYF.

V and J are TRBV5-1 and TRBJ2-7, with 7 bases identical to TRBD2. Germline lookup yields CDR1 SGHRS and CDR2 YFSETQ. There are 14 residues in the CDR3. Trimming removed 9 bases from V and 5 bases from J; junction bases left unmatched: 14. CDR3 protein: CATKWAGEENEQYF. In nucleotides, the CDR3 is TGCGCCACCAAATGGGCGGGAGAGGAAAACGAGCAGTACTTC.

The chain combines TRBV19 with TRBJ2-2, with TRBD2 identical over 12 bases. The germline gives CDR1 LNHDA, CDR2 SQIVND (reference sequence). The CDR3 is 14 amino acids. Losses at the gene ends were 7 bases for V and 4 bases for J; bases not matched to a gene: 1. As DNA, the CDR3 is TGTGCCAGTATGACTAGCGGGAGCACCGGGGAGCTGTTTTTT. It encodes CASMTSGSTGELFF.

V and J are TRBV5-1 and TRBJ2-2, with D possibly being TRBD2 (5 bases). Germline assignment: CDR1 SGHRS and CDR2 YFSETQ. CDR3 size: 18 residues. With 0 bases removed from V and 0 bases from J, the gap between germline ends came to 15 bases. Here the CDR3 DNA reads TGCGCCAGCAGCTTGGTTGCGGGCACCATCTCGAACACCGGGGAGCTGTTTTTT. The encoded protein is CASSLVAGTISNTGELFF.